Listed here is a single T cell receptor beta chain. TCRdb's table, derived via immunoSEQ multiplex PCR, lists solely in-frame clones and lacks some. The sample shows 200,000 to 300,000 clones, more than 75% of them seen only once. The entry originates in a study of Ad26.COV2.S vaccination and SARS-CoV-2 variants. The sample's treatment: some 20 received Ad26.COV2.S at low or high dose, single or two shots; about 5 received placebo; per-sample allocation not given. Each sample was drawn 63 days after the first injection (of vaccine or placebo). The CDR3 length is 13 residues. V was cut by 7 bases and J by 4 bases, with 14 bases left in between. Per germline, CDR1 SEHNR and CDR2 FQNEAQ (reference sequence).

The sequencing here drew on peripheral blood, taken in a trial of Ad26.COV2.S vaccine versus placebo. The rearrangement links TRBV7-9 to TRBJ2-7; no firm D call. The clonotype originates from a person between 18 and 65 years old who received the Ad26.COV2.S COVID-19 vaccine or a placebo. The CDR3 coding sequence is TGTGCCAGCACCCCCCAAGGGATTTACGAGCAGTACTTC. Translation: CASTPQGIYEQYF. Combining the CDR3 with reference TRBV7-9 and TRBJ2-7 gives the whole variable domain DTGVSQNPRHKITKRGQNVTFRCDPISEHNRLYWYRQTLGQGPEFLTYFQNEAQLEKSRLLSDRFSAERPKGSFSTLEIQRTEQGDSAMYLCASTPQGIYEQYFGPGTRLTVT.